Listed here are 25 T cell receptor beta chains from one sample, sequenced in a study of OX40 agonist ivuxolimab in advanced cancers. The library relied on the immunoSEQ multiplex PCR assay. Entries here come from immuneACCESS through TCRdb and include only in-frame sequences with V and J called. Some clones fail to appear in such tables; in the studies checked, an unresolved V gene covers under half of the shortfall, and the cause of the remainder is unknown. The sample table shows around 70,000 clones, and around 89% are seen once. The biggest ten clones account for more than 0.75% of the sample. The specimen was CD4+ or CD8+ T cells sorted from blood, collected in a trial of the OX40 agonist ivuxolimab. These receptors originate from an adult with an advanced solid tumor such as melanoma, head and neck, liver or kidney cancer.

The chain combines TRBV11-2 with TRBJ2-3; 7 bases are shared with TRBD1. The CDR3 is made up of 19 amino acids. Germline lookup yields CDR1 SGHAT and CDR2 FQNNGV. Trimming removed 6 bases from V and 0 bases from J; junction bases left unmatched: 18. Here the CDR3 DNA reads TGTGCCAGCAGGGAGACAGGGAAGACTATCAACCCTAGCACAGATACGCAGTATTTT. This codes for CASRETGKTINPSTDTQYF.

This clone was recorded once. The CDR3 here is CASSQGGMNTEAFF. CDR3 in DNA: TGCGCCAGCAGCCAGGGAGGGATGAACACTGAAGCTTTCTTT. This chain uses TRBV5-1 with TRBJ1-1; possibly TRBD1 for D (5 bases). The length of the CDR3 is 14 residues. The germline V gene encodes CDR1 SGHRS and CDR2 YFSETQ. Trimming removed 4 bases from V and 0 bases from J, with 10 bases in between.

The chain uses TRBV6-1 and TRBJ1-3, with a tentative D call TRBD1 (5 bases). Trimming took off 4 bases at V and 0 bases at J, with 13 bases between the two ends. CDR1 is MNHNS and CDR2 is SASEGT in the germline V gene. CDR3 size: 16 residues. The CDR3 DNA is TGTGCCAGCAGTGCTGCAGGGTCCCTCTCTGGAAACACCATATATTTT. Translating it yields CASSAAGSLSGNTIYF.

This chain joins TRBV6-1 and TRBJ1-2; no definite D call. The CDR3 runs to 13 residues. Germline V gene data show CDR1 as MNHNS and CDR2 as SASEGT. V was trimmed by 1 base and J by 3 bases, leaving 6 bases between them. The CDR3 DNA reads as TGTGCCAGCAGTGAAGGATCATACTATGGCTACACCTTC. It translates to CASSEGSYYGYTF.

The chain carries TRBV4-1 and TRBJ2-2, with no clear D. In germline, CDR1 is MGHRA, CDR2 YSYEKL. This CDR3 comprises 15 residues. Deletions cut 4 bases from V and 0 bases from J, with 9 bases between. The CDR3 nucleotides are TGCGCCAGCAGCCCCCGACGGACGAACACCGGGGAGCTGTTTTTT. Translated: CASSPRRTNTGELFF.

V and J are TRBV18 and TRBJ2-3; D gene unclear. Per the germline V gene, CDR1 is KGHSH and CDR2 is LQKENI. V was clipped by 3 bases and J by 0 bases, with 10 bases between them. The CDR3 is 15 residues long. CDR3 bases: TGTGCCAGCTCACCTCTCTTTATTAGCACAGATACGCAGTATTTT. This encodes CASSPLFISTDTQYF.

This chain connects TRBV7-3 to TRBJ1-1; TRBD1 is a possible D gene (5 bases). Germline CDR1 reads SGHTA; CDR2 reads FQGTGA. The CDR3 runs 14 residues. Trimming removed 2 bases at V and 1 base at J, with 8 bases between. In nucleotides, the CDR3 is TGTGCCAGCAGCTTAGGGGGGGAGAACACTGAAGCTTTCTTT. Its protein is CASSLGGENTEAFF.

V is TRBV11-2 and J is TRBJ2-7; tentative D call: TRBD1 (6 bases). CDR1 is SGHAT and CDR2 is FQNNGV in the germline V gene. Trimming pared 3 bases from V and 4 bases from J, leaving 19 bases between. CDR3 length: 16 amino acids. The CDR3 nucleotides read TGTGCCAGCAGCTTCTCTCTCTTGGGGACACTTTACGAGCAGTACTTC. Translating it yields CASSFSLLGTLYEQYF.

The rearrangement links TRBV7-2 to TRBJ1-5; D might be TRBD1 (5 bases). The CDR3 has 15 residues. V lost 3 bases and J 0 bases, leaving 9 bases between the germline ends. Germline lookup yields CDR1 SGHTA and CDR2 FQGNSA. The CDR3 reads CASSFGGNSNQPQHF. The CDR3 region has the DNA TGTGCCAGCAGCTTTGGGGGGAATAGCAATCAGCCCCAGCATTTT.

This clone has only one observation. V is TRBV5-5 and J is TRBJ2-1, with a weak D call TRBD2 (5 bases). Trimming left V 4 bases short and J 0 bases short, with 11 bases between. The V gene's germline CDR1 is SGHKS and CDR2 YYEKEE (reference sequence). This CDR3 has 15 amino acids. CDR3 nucleotides: TGTGCCAGCAGCCAACAAGCGGCCTCCTACAATGAGCAGTTCTTC. It yields the protein CASSQQAASYNEQFF.

This clone has just one count. The V and J genes are TRBV11-3 and TRBJ2-1; 11 nucleotides align to TRBD1. The V segment lost 4 bases and the J segment 7 bases; nucleotides outside the gene matches: 6. The germline V gene encodes CDR1 SGHNT and CDR2 YENEEA. The CDR3 sequence is 15 residues long. CDR3 in amino acids: CASSSGQGDRNEQFF. Here the CDR3 DNA reads TGTGCCAGCAGCTCGGGACAGGGGGACCGGAATGAGCAGTTCTTC.

The chain uses TRBV28 and TRBJ2-6; D is uncertain. CDR1 is MDHEN and CDR2 is SYDVKM in the germline V gene. This CDR3 is 20 amino acids long. The ends were cut back, 4 bases at V and 1 base at J, with 23 bases in the middle. The CDR3 sequence: CASSSLTYGLVASGANVLTF. CDR3 nucleotide sequence: TGTGCCAGCAGTTCCCTTACCTATGGTCTGGTGGCGTCTGGGGCCAACGTCCTGACTTTC.

V and J are TRBV18 and TRBJ1-2; tentatively, D is TRBD1 (6 bases). V lost 3 bases and J lost 2, with 13 bases in between. The CDR3 consists of 15 residues. The germline V gene has CDR1 KGHSH and CDR2 LQKENI. Written as DNA, the CDR3 is TGTGCCAGCTCACCCTACAGGACAGAGAACTATGGCTACACCTTC. The encoded protein is CASSPYRTENYGYTF.

V is TRBV7-2 and J is TRBJ1-1, with D possibly being TRBD1 (6 bases). The CDR3 runs 11 residues. The V and J ends lost 3 bases and 11 bases respectively, with 10 bases between them. Germline V gives CDR1 SGHTA, CDR2 FQGNSA. The CDR3 region is CASSFQGNAFF. CDR3 sequence (DNA): TGTGCCAGCAGCTTCCAGGGGAATGCTTTCTTT. The full variable domain, completed using reference TRBV7-2 and TRBJ1-1, is GAGVSQSPSNKVTEKGKDVELRCDPISGHTALYWYRQSLGQGLEFLIYFQGNSAPDKSGLPSDRFSAERTGGSVSTLTIQRTQQEDSAVYLCASSFQGNAFFGQGTRLTVV.

The rearrangement links TRBV5-5 to TRBJ2-1; the D gene could be TRBD1 or TRBD2 (6 bases each). This CDR3 is built from 17 residues. Trimming shortened V by 0 bases and J by 7 bases, and 20 bases separated the two germline ends. Germline V gene lookup returns CDR1 SGHKS and CDR2 YYEKEE (reference sequence). The chain's CDR3 is CASSLGLAEGDWNEQFF. Here the CDR3 DNA reads TGTGCCAGCAGCTTGGGGTTAGCGGAGGGGGATTGGAATGAGCAGTTCTTC.

This chain joins TRBV5-6 and TRBJ2-7; 8 bases are a match to TRBD1. In germline, CDR1 is SGHDT, CDR2 YYEEEE. This CDR3 is built from 14 residues. The trim removed 2 bases at V and 6 bases at J, leaving 7 bases unmatched. The CDR3 DNA reads as TGTGCCAGCAGCTTAAACAGGGGGAAAAGCGAGCAGTACTTC. Its protein is CASSLNRGKSEQYF.

The chain couples TRBV28 to TRBJ2-7; 7 bases fit TRBD2. The J segment lost 7 bases and the V segment lost 6 bases, leaving 12 bases of the junction unmatched. The CDR3 contains 14 residues. Germline values: CDR1 MDHEN, CDR2 SYDVKM. This CDR3 reads CASRSSGYLGEQYF. CDR3 sequence (DNA): TGTGCCAGCAGAAGTAGCGGGTACTTAGGAGAGCAGTACTTC.

The V call is TRBV28, the J call TRBJ2-5, with TRBD2 matching over 16 bases. The CDR3 loop spans 16 amino acids. The V segment lost 8 bases and the J segment 5 bases; nucleotides outside the gene matches: 8. Germline V gene sequence: CDR1 MDHEN, CDR2 SYDVKM. The CDR3 protein is CASSGTSGRAGETQYF. The CDR3, as DNA: TGTGCCAGCTCCGGGACTAGCGGGAGGGCTGGGGAGACCCAGTACTTC. The full variable domain, completed using reference TRBV28 and TRBJ2-5, is DVKVTQSSRYLVKRTGEKVFLECVQDMDHENMFWYRQDPGLGLRLIYFSYDVKMKEKGDIPEGYSVSREKKERFSLILESASTNQTSMYLCASSGTSGRAGETQYFGPGTRLLVL.

The chain uses TRBV5-6 and TRBJ1-1; D unclear. This CDR3 spans 16 amino acids. Per germline, CDR1 SGHDT and CDR2 YYEEEE. Trimming pared 0 bases from V and 1 base from J, leaving 13 bases between. The CDR3 DNA is TGTGCCAGCAGCTTGGCTGAGTCTAGGGCGAACACTGAAGCTTTCTTT. As protein: CASSLAESRANTEAFF.

V gene TRBV5-1 combines with J gene TRBJ2-7; TRBD2 aligns across 7 bases. Germline V CDR1 and CDR2: SGHRS, YFSETQ. The length of the CDR3 is 15 residues. J was trimmed by 7 bases and V by 0 bases; bases with no gene match: 10. The DNA for the CDR3 is TGCGCCAGCAGCTTGGATGGCGGGGGACTACGAGAGCAGTACTTC. Translation: CASSLDGGGLREQYF.

The sample holds a few counts of this clone. V gene TRBV15 combines with J gene TRBJ1-5; D gene uncertain. Germline V gene sequence: CDR1 LNHNV, CDR2 YYDKDF (reference sequence). The CDR3 sequence is 15 residues long. The germline V and J ends were trimmed by 0 bases and 3 bases, with 9 bases remaining between them. This chain's CDR3 is CATSRDRNDNQPQHF. CDR3 nucleotide sequence: TGTGCCACCAGCAGAGATCGGAATGACAATCAGCCCCAGCATTTT.

The genes are TRBV5-3 and TRBJ2-5; 7 nucleotides line up with TRBD1. The end of the DNA aligns better with TRBJ2-7, so the J call may be wrong. TRBV5-3 qualifies as an ORF whose function is uncertain. The CDR3 is 14 amino acids. Here the CDR3 reads CARSWTGPSYEQYF. The CDR3 nucleotides are TGTGCCAGAAGCTGGACAGGACCGTCCTACGAGCAGTACTTC.

This clone was seen only once. The chain joins TRBV4-1 to TRBJ2-1; D gene uncertain. From germline, CDR1 is MGHRA and CDR2 YSYEKL. V lost 3 bases, J lost 9 bases, and 12 bases lay in between. The CDR3 sequence is 13 residues long. Here the CDR3 reads CASSQQVYGEQFF. DNA for the CDR3: TGCGCCAGCAGCCAGCAAGTGTACGGTGAGCAGTTCTTC.

The chain has TRBV5-1 and TRBJ1-2; 10 nucleotides align to TRBD1. V dropped 5 bases and J dropped 4; count of bases not matched to a gene: 5. The germline V gene has CDR1 SGHRS and CDR2 YFSETQ. There are 14 residues in the CDR3. The CDR3 is CASRPGTGVYGYTF. The CDR3 DNA reads as TGCGCCAGCAGACCCGGGACAGGGGTCTATGGCTACACCTTC.

CDR3 bases: TGTGCCAGCAGATCTAGAGGGGGCGCAGGCGATGGCTACACCTTC. As protein: CASRSRGGAGDGYTF. The V gene is TRBV28, the J gene TRBJ1-2, with TRBD1 matching over 7 bases. Germline V gene lookup returns CDR1 MDHEN and CDR2 SYDVKM. V shed 6 bases, J shed 6 bases, and the junction held 13 bases outside the gene matches. The CDR3 length is 15 residues.